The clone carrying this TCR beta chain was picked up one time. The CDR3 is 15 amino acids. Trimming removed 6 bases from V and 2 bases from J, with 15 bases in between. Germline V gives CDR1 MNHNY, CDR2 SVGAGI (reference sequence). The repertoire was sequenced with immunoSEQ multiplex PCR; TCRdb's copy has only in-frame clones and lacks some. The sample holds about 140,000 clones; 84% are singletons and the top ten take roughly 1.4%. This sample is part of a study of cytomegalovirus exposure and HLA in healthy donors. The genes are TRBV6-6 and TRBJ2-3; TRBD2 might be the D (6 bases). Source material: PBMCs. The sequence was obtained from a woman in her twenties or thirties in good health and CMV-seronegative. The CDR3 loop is CASRGGLTDTDTQYF. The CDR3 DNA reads TGTGCCAGCAGGGGGGGACTGACTGACACAGATACGCAGTATTTT.